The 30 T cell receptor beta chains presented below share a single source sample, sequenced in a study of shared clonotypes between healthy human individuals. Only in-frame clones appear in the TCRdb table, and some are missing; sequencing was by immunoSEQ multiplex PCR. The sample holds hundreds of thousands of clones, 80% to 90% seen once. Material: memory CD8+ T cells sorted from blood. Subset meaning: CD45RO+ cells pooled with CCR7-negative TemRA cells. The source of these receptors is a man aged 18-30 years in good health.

The CDR3 protein is CASSPKTGSYEQYF. The CDR3 DNA sequence: TGTGCCAGCAGCCCAAAGACGGGCTCCTACGAGCAGTACTTC. The rearrangement links TRBV7-6 to TRBJ2-7; no clear D gene. V gave up 5 bases and J gave up 0 bases, with 11 bases separating them. The CDR3 has 14 amino acids. Germline CDR1 is SGHVS and CDR2 is FNYEAQ.

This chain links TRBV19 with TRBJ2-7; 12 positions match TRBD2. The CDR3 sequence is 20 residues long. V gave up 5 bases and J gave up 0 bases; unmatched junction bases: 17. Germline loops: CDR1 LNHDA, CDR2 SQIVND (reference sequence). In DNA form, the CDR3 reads TGTGCCAGTAGTCAGAGACTAGCGGGGGACGAACTGTCAAACTCCTACGAGCAGTACTTC. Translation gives CASSQRLAGDELSNSYEQYF.

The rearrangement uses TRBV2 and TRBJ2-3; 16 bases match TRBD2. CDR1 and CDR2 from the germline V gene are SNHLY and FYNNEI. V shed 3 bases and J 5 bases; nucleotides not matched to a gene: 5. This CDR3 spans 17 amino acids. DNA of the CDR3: TGTGCCAGCAGTGACCTCGGGACTAGCGGGAGGGGAGATACGCAGTATTTT. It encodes CASSDLGTSGRGDTQYF.

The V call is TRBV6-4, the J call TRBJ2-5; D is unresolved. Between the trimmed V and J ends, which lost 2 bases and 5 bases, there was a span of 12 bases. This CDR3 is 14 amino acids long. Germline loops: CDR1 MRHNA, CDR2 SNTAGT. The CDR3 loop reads CASSDRNETETQYF. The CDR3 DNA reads TGTGCCAGCAGTGACCGTAACGAAACGGAGACCCAGTACTTC.

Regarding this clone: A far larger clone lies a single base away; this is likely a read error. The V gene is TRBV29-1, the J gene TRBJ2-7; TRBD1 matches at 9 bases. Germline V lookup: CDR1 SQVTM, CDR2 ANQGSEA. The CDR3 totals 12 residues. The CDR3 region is CSGGQGPYKQYF. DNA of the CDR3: TGCAGCGGGGGACAGGGACCCTACAAGCAGTACTTC.

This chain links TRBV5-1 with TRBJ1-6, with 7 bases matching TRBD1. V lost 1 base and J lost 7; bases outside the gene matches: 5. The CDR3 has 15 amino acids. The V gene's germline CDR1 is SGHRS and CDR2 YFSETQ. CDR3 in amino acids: CASSLRGRRNSPLHF. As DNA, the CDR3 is TGCGCCAGCAGCTTGAGGGGGCGCAGGAATTCACCCCTCCACTTT.

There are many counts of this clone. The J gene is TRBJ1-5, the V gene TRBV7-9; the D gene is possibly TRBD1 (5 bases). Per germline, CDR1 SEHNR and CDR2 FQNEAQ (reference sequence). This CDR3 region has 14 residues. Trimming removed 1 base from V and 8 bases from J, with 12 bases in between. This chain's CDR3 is CASSLGSGPEPQHF. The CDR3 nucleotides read TGTGCCAGCAGCTTAGGTTCGGGGCCGGAGCCCCAGCATTTT.

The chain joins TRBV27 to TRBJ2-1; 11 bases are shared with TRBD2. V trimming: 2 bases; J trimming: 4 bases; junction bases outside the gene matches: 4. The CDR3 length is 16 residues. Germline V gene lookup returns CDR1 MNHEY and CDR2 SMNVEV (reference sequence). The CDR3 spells CASSLIAGGGYNEQFF. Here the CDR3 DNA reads TGTGCCAGCAGTTTAATAGCGGGAGGGGGATACAATGAGCAGTTCTTC.

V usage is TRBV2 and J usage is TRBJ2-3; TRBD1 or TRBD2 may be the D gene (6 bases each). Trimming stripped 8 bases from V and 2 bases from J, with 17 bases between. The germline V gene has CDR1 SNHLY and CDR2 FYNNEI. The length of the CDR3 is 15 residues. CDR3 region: CASRKSGAFTDTQYF. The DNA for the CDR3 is TGTGCCAGCCGAAAATCGGGGGCATTCACAGATACGCAGTATTTT.

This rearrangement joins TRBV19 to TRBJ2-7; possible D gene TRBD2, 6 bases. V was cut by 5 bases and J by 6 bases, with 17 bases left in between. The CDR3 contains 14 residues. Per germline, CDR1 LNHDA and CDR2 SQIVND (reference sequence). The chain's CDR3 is CASSPAGLLGEQYF. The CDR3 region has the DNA TGTGCCAGTAGTCCGGCGGGACTCCTCGGCGAGCAGTACTTC.

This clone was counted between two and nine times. The DNA of the CDR3 is TGTGCCAGCAGTCCTGAGGGGGATACGCAGTATTTT. This encodes CASSPEGDTQYF. The V gene is TRBV6-6, the J gene TRBJ2-3, with D possibly being TRBD1 or TRBD2 (5 bases each). The V gene lost 5 bases and the J gene lost 6 bases, with 9 bases spanning the gap. Germline V gene data show CDR1 as MNHNY and CDR2 as SVGAGI (reference sequence). The CDR3 runs 12 residues.

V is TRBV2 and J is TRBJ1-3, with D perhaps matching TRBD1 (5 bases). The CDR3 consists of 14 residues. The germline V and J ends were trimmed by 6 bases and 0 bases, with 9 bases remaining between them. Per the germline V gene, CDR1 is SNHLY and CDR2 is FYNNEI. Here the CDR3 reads CASSDSGSGNTIYF. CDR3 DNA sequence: TGTGCCAGCAGCGACAGTGGCTCTGGAAACACCATATATTTT.

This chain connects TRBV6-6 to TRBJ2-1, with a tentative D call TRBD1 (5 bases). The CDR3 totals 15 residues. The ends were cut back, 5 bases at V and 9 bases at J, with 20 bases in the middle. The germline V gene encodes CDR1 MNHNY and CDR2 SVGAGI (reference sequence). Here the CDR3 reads CASSRGPSVVSEQFF. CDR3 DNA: TGTGCCAGCAGTAGGGGTCCTTCGGTGGTAAGTGAGCAGTTCTTC.

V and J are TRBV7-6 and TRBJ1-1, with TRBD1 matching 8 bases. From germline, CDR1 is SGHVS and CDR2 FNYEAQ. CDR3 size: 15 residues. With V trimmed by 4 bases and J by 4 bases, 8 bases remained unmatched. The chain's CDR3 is CASSSRTGTRTEAFF. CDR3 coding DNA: TGTGCCAGCAGCTCTCGGACAGGGACACGCACTGAAGCTTTCTTT.

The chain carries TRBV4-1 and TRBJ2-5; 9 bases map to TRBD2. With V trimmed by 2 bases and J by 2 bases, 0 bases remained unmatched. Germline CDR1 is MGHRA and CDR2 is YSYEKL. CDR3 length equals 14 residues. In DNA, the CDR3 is TGCGCCAGCAGCCAACTAGCGGGACAAGAGACCCAGTACTTC. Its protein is CASSQLAGQETQYF.

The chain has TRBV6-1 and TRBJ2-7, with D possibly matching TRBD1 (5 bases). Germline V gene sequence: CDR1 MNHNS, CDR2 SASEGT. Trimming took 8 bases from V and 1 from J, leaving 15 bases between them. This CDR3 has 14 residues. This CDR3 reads CASGQGSFSYEQYF. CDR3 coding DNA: TGTGCCAGCGGCCAGGGTAGCTTTTCCTACGAGCAGTACTTC.

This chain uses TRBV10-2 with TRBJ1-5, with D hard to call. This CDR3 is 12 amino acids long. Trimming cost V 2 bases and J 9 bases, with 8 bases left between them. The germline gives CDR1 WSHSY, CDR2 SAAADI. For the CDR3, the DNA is TGCGCCAGCAGTGAGGGCAGCTTGCCCCAGCATTTT. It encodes CASSEGSLPQHF.

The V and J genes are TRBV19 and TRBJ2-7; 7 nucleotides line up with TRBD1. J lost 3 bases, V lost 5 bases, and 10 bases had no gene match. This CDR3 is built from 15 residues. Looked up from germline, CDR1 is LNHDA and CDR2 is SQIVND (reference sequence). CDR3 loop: CASSPRTGRRYEQYF. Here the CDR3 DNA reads TGTGCCAGTAGTCCAAGGACAGGACGCCGCTACGAGCAGTACTTC.

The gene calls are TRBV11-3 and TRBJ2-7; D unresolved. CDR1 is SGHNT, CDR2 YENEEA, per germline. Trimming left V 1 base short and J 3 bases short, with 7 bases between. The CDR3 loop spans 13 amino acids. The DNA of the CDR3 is TGTGCCAGCAGCTTAGTCTCGGACTACGAGCAGTACTTC. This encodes CASSLVSDYEQYF.

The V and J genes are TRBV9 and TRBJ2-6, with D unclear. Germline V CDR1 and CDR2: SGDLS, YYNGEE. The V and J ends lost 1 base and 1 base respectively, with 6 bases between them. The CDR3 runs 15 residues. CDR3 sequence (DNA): TGTGCCAGCAGCGTACGACGTTCTGGGGCCAACGTCCTGACTTTC. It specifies CASSVRRSGANVLTF.

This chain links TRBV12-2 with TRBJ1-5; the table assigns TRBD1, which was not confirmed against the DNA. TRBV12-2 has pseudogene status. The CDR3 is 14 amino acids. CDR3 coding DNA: TGTGCAAGTCCCCGGGACAGTGAAAATCAGCCCCAGCATTTT. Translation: CASPRDSENQPQHF.

The CDR3 DNA reads as TGTGCCAGCATCCTAGCCCCCGGGGGAATCTACGAGCAGTACTTC. Its protein is CASILAPGGIYEQYF. The rearrangement links TRBV7-6 to TRBJ2-7, with a possible D match to TRBD2 (6 bases). V was cut by 7 bases and J by 3 bases, with 19 bases left in between. The CDR3 is made up of 15 amino acids. Germline lookup yields CDR1 SGHVS and CDR2 FNYEAQ.

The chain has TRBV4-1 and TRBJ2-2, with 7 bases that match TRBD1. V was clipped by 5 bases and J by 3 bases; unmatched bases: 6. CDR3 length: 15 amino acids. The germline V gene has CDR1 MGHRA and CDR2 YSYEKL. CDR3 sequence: CASSFDRADTGELFF. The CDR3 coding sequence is TGCGCCAGCAGCTTCGACAGGGCGGACACCGGGGAGCTGTTTTTT.

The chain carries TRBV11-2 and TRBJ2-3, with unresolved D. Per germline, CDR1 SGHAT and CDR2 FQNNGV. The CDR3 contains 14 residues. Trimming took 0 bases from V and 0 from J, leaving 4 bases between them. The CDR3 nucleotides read TGTGCCAGCAGCTTAGAGGACAGCACAGATACGCAGTATTTT. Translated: CASSLEDSTDTQYF.

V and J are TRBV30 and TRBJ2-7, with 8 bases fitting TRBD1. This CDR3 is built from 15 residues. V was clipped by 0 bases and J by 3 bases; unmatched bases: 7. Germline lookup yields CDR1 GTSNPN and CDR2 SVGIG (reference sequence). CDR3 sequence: CAWSVFRTGSYEQYF. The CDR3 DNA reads TGTGCCTGGAGTGTCTTTAGGACAGGGAGCTACGAGCAGTACTTC.

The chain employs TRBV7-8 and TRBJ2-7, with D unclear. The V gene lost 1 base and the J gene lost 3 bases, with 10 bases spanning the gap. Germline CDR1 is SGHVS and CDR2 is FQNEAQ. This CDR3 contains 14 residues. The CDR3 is CASSLENSLYEQYF. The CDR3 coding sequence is TGTGCCAGCAGCTTAGAGAACTCCCTCTACGAGCAGTACTTC.

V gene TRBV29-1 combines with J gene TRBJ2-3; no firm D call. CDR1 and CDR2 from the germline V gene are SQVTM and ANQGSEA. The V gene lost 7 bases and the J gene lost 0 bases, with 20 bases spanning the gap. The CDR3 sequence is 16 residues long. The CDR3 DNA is TGCAGCGCGGATGGCGCGGCGATCACTAGCACAGATACGCAGTATTTT. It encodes CSADGAAITSTDTQYF.

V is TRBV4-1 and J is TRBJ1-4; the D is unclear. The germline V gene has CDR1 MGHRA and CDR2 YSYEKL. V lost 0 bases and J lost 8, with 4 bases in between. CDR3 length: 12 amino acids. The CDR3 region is CASSQDTEKLFF. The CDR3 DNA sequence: TGCGCCAGCAGCCAAGATACCGAAAAACTGTTTTTT.

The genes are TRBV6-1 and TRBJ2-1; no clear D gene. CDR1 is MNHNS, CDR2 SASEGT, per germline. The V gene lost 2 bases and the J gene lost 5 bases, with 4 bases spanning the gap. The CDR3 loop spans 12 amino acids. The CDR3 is CASSETDNEQFF. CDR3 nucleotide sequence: TGTGCCAGCAGTGAAACAGACAATGAGCAGTTCTTC.

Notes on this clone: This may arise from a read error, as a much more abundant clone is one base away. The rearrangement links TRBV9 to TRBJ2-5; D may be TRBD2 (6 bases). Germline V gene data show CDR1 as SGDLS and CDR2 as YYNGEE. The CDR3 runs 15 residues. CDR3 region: CANSVAGTYQETQYF. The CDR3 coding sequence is TGTGCCAACAGCGTAGCCGGGACTTACCAAGAGACCCAGTACTTC.